A single sample is the source of the 24 T cell receptor beta chains below, sequenced in a study of CDR3 diversity in severe acne. TCRdb ran MiXCR on the PCR reads and lists one entry per CDR3 protein. The table includes over 70,000 distinct CDR3 sequences, 51% detected once. Sequenced input: blood. These receptors were collected from a male donor in good health, without acne.

This clonotype was counted between two and nine times. This sequence joins TRBV20-1 and TRBJ1-1; no clear D gene. Trimming pared 7 bases from V and 3 bases from J, leaving 15 bases between. Germline V gene data show CDR1 as DFQATT and CDR2 as SNEGSKA (reference sequence). The CDR3 consists of 13 residues. The CDR3 DNA follows: TGCAGTGGGAAAGGGAATGTGGACACTGAAGCTTTCTTT. Its translation is CSGKGNVDTEAFF.

Details on this clonotype: At one end the junction does not follow the germline gene, possibly because of a read error. This chain links TRBV20-1 with TRBJ2-1; possibly TRBD2 for D (5 bases). Germline V lookup: CDR1 DFQATT, CDR2 SNEGSKA (reference sequence). The CDR3 length is 15 residues. The DNA for the CDR3 is TGCAGTGCTAGAGGTCTCCGGGAATCTAGCAATCAGCAGTTCTTC. This translates into CSARGLRESSNQQFF.

This clonotype showed up many times. The chain joins TRBV18 to TRBJ2-3, with D uncertain. Germline assignment: CDR1 KGHSH and CDR2 LQKENI. Trimming removed 4 bases at V and 2 bases at J, with 7 bases between. The CDR3 has 13 amino acids. The DNA for the CDR3 is TGTGCCAGCTCACTCTCACCCACAGATACGCAGTATTTT. Translating gives CASSLSPTDTQYF.

The table lists this clonotype with many counts. This chain connects TRBV7-6 to TRBJ1-1, with 9 bases lining up with TRBD1. In germline, CDR1 is SGHVS, CDR2 FNYEAQ. V lost 5 bases and J lost 1; bases outside the gene matches: 14. The CDR3 runs to 18 residues. CDR3 in DNA: TGTGCCAGCAGCCCCCCGGGACAGGGTAATACGCGGAACACTGAAGCTTTCTTT. Translation gives CASSPPGQGNTRNTEAFF.

Turning to this clonotype: This may come from a read error, since a much larger clone is one base off. The chain uses TRBV7-3 and TRBJ2-2; no firm D call. This CDR3 contains 11 residues. The germline V and J ends were trimmed by 6 bases and 7 bases, with 6 bases remaining between them. Per germline, CDR1 SGHTA and CDR2 FQGTGA. CDR3 amino acids: CASSLNGELFF. The CDR3 DNA follows: TGTGCCAGCAGTCTCAACGGGGAGCTGTTTTTT. The whole variable domain, filled in from reference TRBV7-3 and TRBJ2-2, reads GAGVSQTPSNKVTEKGKYVELRCDPISGHTALYWYRQSLGQGPEFLIYFQGTGAADDSGLPNDRFFAVRPEGSVSTLKIQRTERGDSAVYLCASSLNGELFFGEGSRLTVL.

This clonotype was seen once. The chain couples TRBV29-1 to TRBJ2-7; tentatively, D is TRBD1 or TRBD2 (5 bases each). CDR1 and CDR2 from the germline V gene are SQVTM and ANQGSEA. The CDR3 runs to 13 residues. The V gene lost 7 bases and the J gene lost 6 bases, with 19 bases spanning the gap. DNA for the CDR3: TGCAGCGCCAAACCCGGGACCATCTCCGAGCAGTACTTC. Translated, it gives CSAKPGTISEQYF.

In the case of this clonotype: The DNA is left out, because the CDR3 cannot be placed on it with certainty; the CDR3 is given as TCRdb lists it. The chain has TRBV20-1 and TRBJ2-3; the tabulated D call, TRBD1, remains unverified against the DNA. Germline V gene data show CDR1 as DFQATT and CDR2 as SNEGSKA (reference sequence). The CDR3 region is 21 residues in length, termini included. The CDR3 spells CSAGDRAETQYFGPGTDTQYF.

V usage is TRBV15 and J usage is TRBJ1-5; no firm D call. Germline CDR1 reads LNHNV; CDR2 reads YYDKDF (reference sequence). Trimming removed 0 bases from V and 12 bases from J, with 12 bases in between. This CDR3 is 13 amino acids long. CDR3 bases: TGTGCCACCAGCAGAGAAAGTGGGTCACGCCAGCATTTT. The encoded protein is CATSRESGSRQHF.

CDR3 coding DNA: TGTGCCACCAGTGATACGGGGCGAGGAGGACAACTGTTTTTT. This translates into CATSDTGRGGQLFF. The chain has TRBV24-1 and TRBJ1-4; TRBD1 might be the D (5 bases). There are 14 residues in the CDR3. Germline V gives CDR1 KGHDR, CDR2 SFDVKD. Trimming pared 3 bases from V and 12 bases from J, leaving 16 bases between.

The V call is TRBV11-3, the J call TRBJ1-1, with unresolved D. CDR1 and CDR2 from the germline V gene are SGHNT and YENEEA. This CDR3 region has 14 residues. Trimming removed 5 bases at V and 5 bases at J, with 15 bases between. CDR3: CASSRGPGETEAFF. In nucleotides, the CDR3 is TGTGCCAGCAGCAGAGGACCGGGAGAGACTGAAGCTTTCTTT.

This chain links TRBV24-1 with TRBJ2-2, with 7 bases lining up with TRBD1. Trimming removed 3 bases from V and 0 bases from J; junction bases left unmatched: 6. CDR3 length: 17 residues. The germline V gene encodes CDR1 KGHDR and CDR2 SFDVKD. This CDR3 reads CATSDTRQGANTGELFF. Here the CDR3 DNA reads TGTGCCACCAGTGATACACGACAGGGAGCGAACACCGGGGAGCTGTTTTTT.

The rearrangement links TRBV20-1 to TRBJ2-5, with D hard to call. The CDR3 totals 12 residues. With 2 bases removed from V and 7 bases from J, the gap between germline ends came to 11 bases. Looked up from germline, CDR1 is DFQATT and CDR2 is SNEGSKA (reference sequence). CDR3 nucleotide sequence: TGCAGTGCTAGACAGAGTGCAGGGACCCAGTACTTC. Encoded protein: CSARQSAGTQYF.

Ten or more counts support this clonotype. A much more abundant neighbour one base away suggests this may be a read error. The gene calls are TRBV5-1 and TRBJ2-1, with 7 nucleotides matching TRBD2. The V gene's germline CDR1 is SGHRS and CDR2 YFSETQ. This CDR3 contains 16 residues. CDR3 loop: CASSLAGGSSYNEQLF. The CDR3 nucleotides read TGCGCCAGCAGCTTGGCGGGCGGGAGCTCCTACAATGAGCAGCTCTTC.

The table lists this clonotype with a few counts. CDR3 DNA: TGCAGTGCTAGGATAGCGGGGGGGGTCTACAATGAGCAGTTCTTC. It specifies CSARIAGGVYNEQFF. The chain carries TRBV20-1 and TRBJ2-1, with 11 bases that match TRBD2. This CDR3 contains 15 residues. From germline, CDR1 is DFQATT and CDR2 SNEGSKA (reference sequence). Losses at the gene ends were 3 bases for V and 3 bases for J; bases not matched to a gene: 4.

This clonotype was observed many times. The CDR3 DNA sequence: TGTGCCAGCAGAGGGGGCAGAACAGATACGCAGTATTTT. Its translation is CASRGGRTDTQYF. The V and J genes are TRBV6-1 and TRBJ2-3, with 7 positions matching TRBD1. The CDR3 contains 13 residues. CDR1 is MNHNS and CDR2 is SASEGT in the germline V gene. With V trimmed by 6 bases and J by 3 bases, 3 bases remained unmatched.

This chain connects TRBV10-2 to TRBJ1-5; 7 bases agree with TRBD1. Losses at the gene ends were 6 bases for V and 2 bases for J; bases not matched to a gene: 7. The CDR3 has 15 residues. The germline V gene encodes CDR1 WSHSY and CDR2 SAAADI. As DNA, the CDR3 is TGCGCCAGCAGCCCGCAGGGGGATGGCAATCAGCCCCAGCATTTT. It codes for CASSPQGDGNQPQHF.

This chain joins TRBV6-5 and TRBJ2-7; 15 nucleotides align to TRBD2. Germline V lookup: CDR1 MNHEY, CDR2 SVGAGI. J lost 0 bases, V lost 7 bases, and 13 bases had no gene match. The CDR3 has 19 amino acids. The CDR3 reads CASTRQGLAGGHHSYEQYF. The CDR3 coding sequence is TGTGCCAGCACCAGACAAGGACTAGCGGGAGGGCATCACTCCTACGAGCAGTACTTC.

This clonotype was found many times. The chain uses TRBV27 and TRBJ1-6; D gene unclear. The V and J ends lost 0 bases and 5 bases respectively, with 8 bases between them. The germline CDR1 and CDR2 sequences are MNHEY and SMNVEV (reference sequence). The CDR3 totals 15 residues. CDR3 coding DNA: TGTGCCAGCAGTTTATCGCGGGGAAATAATTCACCCCTCCACTTT. Protein product: CASSLSRGNNSPLHF.

In its sample, this clonotype was seen many times. The J gene is TRBJ1-3, the V gene TRBV29-1, with D perhaps matching TRBD1 (6 bases). This CDR3 comprises 13 residues. The V end lost 6 bases, the J end lost 2 bases, and 11 bases lay between the germline ends. Germline CDR1 SQVTM, CDR2 ANQGSEA. CDR3 DNA: TGCAGCGTCCGGGACACTACTGGAAACACCATATATTTT. This translates into CSVRDTTGNTIYF.

This clonotype turned up a few times. The V and J genes are TRBV9 and TRBJ1-1; D unresolved. There are 16 residues in the CDR3. V lost 0 bases, J lost 0 bases, and 12 bases lay in between. Germline V lookup: CDR1 SGDLS, CDR2 YYNGEE. CDR3 residues: CASSVDVQKVNTEAFF. The CDR3 DNA is TGTGCCAGCAGCGTAGATGTTCAGAAGGTGAACACTGAAGCTTTCTTT.

Notes on this clonotype: A junction end diverges from the germline sequence, so it may reflect a read error. CDR3: CAGSSSGFSGLAAGDTQYF. Here the CDR3 DNA reads TGTGCCGGCAGCTCCTCCGGGTTTTCTGGACTAGCGGCCGGGGATACGCAGTATTTT. V gene TRBV7-9 combines with J gene TRBJ2-3; the match to TRBD2 covers 10 bases. CDR1 and CDR2 from the germline V gene are SEHNR and FQNEAQ (reference sequence). This CDR3 spans 19 amino acids.

This clonotype appeared many times. The chain is built from TRBV25-1 and TRBJ1-2; 7 nucleotides align to TRBD1. The CDR3 extends over 13 amino acids. Germline trimming cut 2 bases from V and 5 bases from J; bases unmatched to any gene: 2. Germline V gene sequence: CDR1 MGHDK, CDR2 SYGVNS. The CDR3 here is CASSEGTDYGYTF. DNA of the CDR3: TGTGCCAGCAGTGAAGGGACAGATTATGGCTACACCTTC.

This chain links TRBV24-1 with TRBJ2-1; maybe TRBD2 (6 bases). Germline V CDR1 and CDR2: KGHDR, SFDVKD. The CDR3 extends over 16 amino acids. The V and J ends lost 4 bases and 6 bases respectively, with 18 bases between them. Here the CDR3 reads CATSDSRGRSSNEQFF. The CDR3, as DNA: TGTGCCACCAGTGACTCCCGGGGGAGGTCGAGCAATGAGCAGTTCTTC.

The V call is TRBV20-1, the J call TRBJ1-1; tentative D call: TRBD1 (5 bases). Germline V CDR1 and CDR2: DFQATT, SNEGSKA (reference sequence). The CDR3 contains 13 residues. Trimming took 5 bases from V and 2 from J, leaving 12 bases between them. CDR3 region: CSAPRDANTEAFF. In DNA, the CDR3 is TGCAGTGCTCCCCGGGACGCCAACACTGAAGCTTTCTTT.